The 3 T cell receptor beta chains below all came from one sample that was sequenced in a study of CD8 T cells in ankylosing spondylitis. TCRdb itself ran the 5' RACE reads through MiXCR, one entry per CDR3 protein. Among 200,000 to 300,000 distinct CDR3 sequences listed, around 11% were seen once. Sample: blood, either unsorted or a sorted T cell fraction (not recorded which). The receptors were gathered from a male donor with ankylosing spondylitis or in good health (not recorded which).

This clonotype was detected many times. This chain connects TRBV5-1 to TRBJ2-1; 7 nucleotides agree with TRBD1. This CDR3 has 14 residues. The germline V gene encodes CDR1 SGHRS and CDR2 YFSETQ. V was pared by 1 base and J by 10 bases, with 8 bases of the junction left unmatched. The CDR3 nucleotides are TGCGCCAGCAGCTTGCAACAGGGGTTGAGGGAGCAGTTCTTC. It specifies CASSLQQGLREQFF.

The rearrangement uses TRBV16 and TRBJ2-1, with 15 bases identical to TRBD2. J was trimmed by 2 bases and V by 3 bases; bases with no gene match: 5. In germline, CDR1 is KGHSY, CDR2 FQNENV. There are 18 residues in the CDR3. In DNA, the CDR3 is TGTGCCAGCAGCCAGCCGGGACTAGCGGGGGGTCCCTACAATGAGCAGTTCTTC. Translating it yields CASSQPGLAGGPYNEQFF.

The CDR3 sequence is CASSLEDWKSSYNEQFF. In DNA form, the CDR3 reads TGTGCCAGCAGCTTAGAGGACTGGAAGAGCTCCTACAATGAGCAGTTCTTC. This rearrangement joins TRBV7-6 to TRBJ2-1, with a tentative D call TRBD2 (5 bases). CDR1 is SGHVS, CDR2 FNYEAQ, per germline. The V gene lost 1 base and the J gene lost 0 bases, with 13 bases spanning the gap. CDR3 size: 17 residues. Looking up the rest from reference TRBV7-6 and TRBJ2-1 gives the full variable domain: GAGVSQSPRYKVTKRGQDVALRCDPISGHVSLYWYRQALGQGPEFLTYFNYEAQQDKSGLPNDRFSAERPEGSISTLTIQRTEQRDSAMYRCASSLEDWKSSYNEQFFGPGTRLTVL.